This paragraph reports one TCR beta chain. Assay used: immunoSEQ multiplex PCR; TCRdb lists only in-frame clones, some missing. The sample lists about 190,000 clones, just over 90% seen once, with approximately 0.97% in the top ten. CDR1 is MNHNS and CDR2 is SASEGT in the germline V gene. The CDR3 has 14 amino acids. Trimming shortened V by 2 bases and J by 5 bases, and 12 bases separated the two germline ends. The data were obtained in a study of T cell responses to AZD1222 COVID-19 vaccine. The clonotype originates from an adult in good health. The input for sequencing was peripheral blood, taken on day 0 of AZD1222 vaccination. The gene calls are TRBV6-1 and TRBJ1-1; D gene unclear. In DNA form, the CDR3 reads TGTGCCAGCAGTGAATTGATTGGGGATACTGAAGCTTTCTTT. Its protein is CASSELIGDTEAFF.